A selection of T cell receptor beta chains follows, all from one sample in a study of CD8 T cells in ankylosing spondylitis. One entry per CDR3 protein results from TCRdb running MiXCR on the 5' RACE reads. The data contain 150,000 to 200,000 distinct CDR3 sequences, approximately 32% of them singletons. The sample was synovial fluid, either unsorted or a sorted T cell fraction (not recorded which). Every receptor here comes from a male donor with ankylosing spondylitis. The CDR3 runs from the conserved cysteine through the conserved F or W. The D gene is left open where the match is weak. Part of the rows lack a size; the others show once, few, many or a class for expanded clones.

abundance: NA; v_gene: TRBV4-1; d_gene: TRBD1; j_gene: TRBJ1-2; CDR3nt: TGCGCCAGCAGCCAAGGACAGGGGGCCGACTATGGCTACACCTTC; CDR3aa: CASSQGQGADYGYTF
abundance: few; v_gene: TRBV18; d_gene: TRBD1; j_gene: TRBJ2-5; CDR3nt: TGTGCCAGCTCACCGGGACAGGGGGGCCAAGAGACCCAGTACTTC; CDR3aa: CASSPGQGGQETQYF
abundance: few; v_gene: TRBV30; d_gene: NA; j_gene: TRBJ1-1; CDR3nt: TGTGCCTGGAGTGTTAATGAAGCTTTCTTT; CDR3aa: CAWSVNEAFF
abundance: NA; v_gene: TRBV18; d_gene: TRBD1; j_gene: TRBJ1-1; CDR3nt: TGTGCCAGCTCAAGCAAGGACAGGGGGTACACTGAAGCTTTCTTT; CDR3aa: CASSSKDRGYTEAFF
abundance: NA; v_gene: TRBV30; d_gene: TRBD1; j_gene: TRBJ2-5; CDR3nt: TGTGCCTGGAACGGACAGGGAAAGGGAGAGACCCAGTACTTC; CDR3aa: CAWNGQGKGETQYF
abundance: NA; v_gene: TRBV6-1; d_gene: TRBD1; j_gene: TRBJ2-2; CDR3nt: TGTGCCAGCAGTCTGGAGTTGACAGGGTTTATCACCGGGGAGCTGTTTTTT; CDR3aa: CASSLELTGFITGELFF
abundance: few; v_gene: TRBV11-3; d_gene: NA; j_gene: TRBJ2-4; CDR3nt: TGTGCCAGCAGCCGCGGGCTGAACATTCAGTACTTC; CDR3aa: CASSRGLNIQYF
abundance: few; v_gene: TRBV6-1; d_gene: NA; j_gene: TRBJ1-4; CDR3nt: TGTGCCAGCAGTGAGGACCTCAGGGATTCAACTAATGAAAAACTGTTTTTT; CDR3aa: CASSEDLRDSTNEKLFF
abundance: few; v_gene: TRBV7-6; d_gene: TRBD1; j_gene: TRBJ1-1; CDR3nt: TGTGCCAGCAGCTTATCACAGGGGATGAACACTGAAGCTTTCTTT; CDR3aa: CASSLSQGMNTEAFF
abundance: NA; v_gene: TRBV5-1; d_gene: NA; j_gene: TRBJ2-2; CDR3nt: TGCGCCAGCAAGGAAAGTTTCAGGGACACCGGGGAGCTGTTTTTT; CDR3aa: CASKESFRDTGELFF
abundance: NA; v_gene: TRBV10-3; d_gene: NA; j_gene: TRBJ1-5; CDR3nt: TGTGCCATCAGTGAGTCGGGGACGGGGAATCAGCCCCAGCATTTT; CDR3aa: CAISESGTGNQPQHF
abundance: NA; v_gene: TRBV11-2; d_gene: NA; j_gene: TRBJ2-3; CDR3nt: TGTGCCAGCAGCCTACCGCTAGGGGGGGGTGCAGATACGCAGTATTTT; CDR3aa: CASSLPLGGGADTQYF
abundance: NA; v_gene: TRBV19; d_gene: NA; j_gene: TRBJ1-2; CDR3nt: TGTGCCAGTACCTCCGACAGGTACTATGGCCACACCTTC; CDR3aa: CASTSDRYYGHTF
abundance: NA; v_gene: TRBV12-3/TRBV12-4; d_gene: NA; j_gene: TRBJ1-2; CDR3nt: TGTGCCAGCAGTCCCCGGAAGGGGGGTGGCTACACCTTC; CDR3aa: CASSPRKGGGYTF
abundance: NA; v_gene: TRBV7-8; d_gene: NA; j_gene: TRBJ2-3; CDR3nt: TGTGCCAGCAGCGTAGCGGCTAGCCTGGGTACGCAGTATTTT; CDR3aa: CASSVAASLGTQYF
abundance: few; v_gene: TRBV7-3; d_gene: TRBD2; j_gene: TRBJ2-3; CDR3nt: TGTGCCAGCAGCGTCCTAGCGGGAGGGGATACGCAGTATTTT; CDR3aa: CASSVLAGGDTQYF
abundance: few; v_gene: TRBV28; d_gene: TRBD1; j_gene: TRBJ1-2; CDR3nt: TGTGCCAGCAGTACCGGGACAGCTCGGAATGGCTACACCTTC; CDR3aa: CASSTGTARNGYTF
abundance: NA; v_gene: TRBV30; d_gene: NA; j_gene: TRBJ2-7; CDR3nt: TGTGCCTGGAGTGGCGGCTCGGTCTCCTACGAGCAGTACTTC; CDR3aa: CAWSGGSVSYEQYF
abundance: NA; v_gene: TRBV12-3/TRBV12-4; d_gene: NA; j_gene: TRBJ1-5; CDR3nt: TGTGCCAGCTTGATGGCAGGGACAAATAGCAATCAGCCCCAGCATTTT; CDR3aa: CASLMAGTNSNQPQHF
abundance: many; v_gene: TRBV20-1; d_gene: TRBD1; j_gene: TRBJ1-1; CDR3nt: TGCAGTGCTACAGGGGGGGGGTCCCCGAACACTGAAGCTTTCTTT; CDR3aa: CSATGGGSPNTEAFF
abundance: NA; v_gene: TRBV15; d_gene: NA; j_gene: TRBJ2-5; CDR3nt: TGTGCCACCAGTCAGGGGGGCGCGGTGAGAGAGACCCAGTACTTC; CDR3aa: CATSQGGAVRETQYF
abundance: once; v_gene: TRBV7-9; d_gene: NA; j_gene: TRBJ1-6; CDR3nt: TGTGCCAGCAGCTTAGAGCCAGGGAGAAATTCACCCCTCCACTTT; CDR3aa: CASSLEPGRNSPLHF
abundance: NA; v_gene: TRBV7-9; d_gene: TRBD1; j_gene: TRBJ2-1; CDR3nt: TGTGCCAGCAGCTTATCCCGGGACAGGGGGCGAAATGAGCAGTTCTTC; CDR3aa: CASSLSRDRGRNEQFF